A selection of T cell receptor beta chains follows, all from one sample in a study of cytomegalovirus exposure and HLA in healthy donors. The method was immunoSEQ multiplex PCR; TCRdb's version includes in-frame clones alone and lacks a portion of them. The table lists about 63,000 clones, 73% of them singletons, with 5% to 7% in the top ten. The sequenced material came from PBMCs. The receptor source for this set is a man aged 50 or older in good health and CMV-seronegative. The CDR3 runs from the conserved cysteine through the conserved F or W. The D gene is left open where the match is weak. Rows give clone size only sometimes, using once, few, many, or a class for an expanded clone.

cdr3_length j_call clone_size d_call v_call cdr3_aa
13 TRBJ1-1 . TRBD1 TRBV7-9 CASSLQGASEAFF
16 TRBJ1-6 . TRBD1 TRBV27 CASSLYRGGGYSPLHF
18 TRBJ2-3 . TRBD2 TRBV5-1 CASSLARTSGGFTDTQYF
14 TRBJ2-1 . . TRBV6-1 CASSDRGPPDEQFF
13 TRBJ1-2 . TRBD1 TRBV4-1 CASSSWTGEGYTF
15 TRBJ2-3 . . TRBV5-4 CASRPAGAGTDTQYF
15 TRBJ2-4 . . TRBV7-9 CASSGTLLAKNIQYF
15 TRBJ2-7 . TRBD1 TRBV6-5 CASSPNTGASYEQYF
14 TRBJ1-2 . TRBD1 TRBV2 CASSRTGIGYGYTF
11 TRBJ1-1 . . TRBV7-9 CASSRDREAFF
14 TRBJ1-2 few . TRBV30 CAWSAATRSYGYTF
15 TRBJ2-7 . TRBD1 TRBV6-7 CASSGQGARSYEQYF
11 TRBJ2-7 . . TRBV29-1 CSVAFGAEQYF
14 TRBJ1-2 . . TRBV11-2 CASSPDSPAAGYTF
14 TRBJ2-7 . . TRBV11-2 CASSLVYGGNEQYF
15 TRBJ2-7 . TRBD1 TRBV11-2 CASSNSGTASYEQYF
15 TRBJ2-1 . TRBD2 TRBV6-1 CASSTSGGAYNEQFF
17 TRBJ1-2 . TRBD1 TRBV5-1 CASSPGTGPSANYGYTF
17 TRBJ1-1 . . TRBV5-6 CASSFGSVRIMNTEAFF
12 TRBJ2-7 once . TRBV7-9 CASGNQGYEQYF
10 TRBJ2-7 few . TRBV9 CASSGAEQYF
14 TRBJ2-7 . . TRBV19 CASSIGSGDYEQYF
14 TRBJ1-5 . . TRBV7-3 CASSFLDRFQPQHF
13 TRBJ2-7 . . TRBV9 CASSLSDNYEQYF
14 TRBJ2-6 . . TRBV27 CASSYLSGANVLTF
14 TRBJ2-1 . TRBD1 TRBV5-6 CASKRTGLVQEQFF
15 TRBJ1-2 few . TRBV7-8 CASSFGQGISGGYTF
15 TRBJ2-5 few TRBD2 TRBV7-3 CASSLLGGFQETQYF
12 TRBJ1-5 . . TRBV10-3 CAISAGGQPQHF
15 TRBJ2-7 . . TRBV19 CASSLLGGPTYEQYF
16 TRBJ1-1 . . TRBV5-1 CASSLAPSPMNTEAFF
13 TRBJ2-5 . . TRBV5-5 CASSSDIQETQYF
17 TRBJ1-4 . . TRBV7-9 CASSLDRGGSTNEKLFF
14 TRBJ2-3 . TRBD1 TRBV10-3 CAITTGVGTDTQYF
14 TRBJ2-5 . TRBD1 TRBV6-5 CASRHQGDQETQYF
15 TRBJ1-5 . . TRBV19 CASRNNRKRNQPQHF
14 TRBJ2-5 . . TRBV5-1 CASSFVGAEETQYF